Listed below are T cell receptor beta chains from one sample, sequenced in a study of CD8 T cells in Susac syndrome. Each CDR3 protein gets one entry after TCRdb re-called the immunoSEQ multiplex PCR reads with MiXCR. The profile shows 150,000 to 200,000 distinct CDR3 sequences, under 95% of them singletons. The source material was CD4+ T cells from PBMCs. These receptors were collected from a human donor in good health. Both conserved end residues are part of each CDR3. Fields, in order: J gene, V gene, clone size, D gene, CDR3 DNA, CDR3 protein. A D gene is named only where the DNA matches it firmly. Expanded clones are given a class, and other clones once, few, many or no size at all.

TRBJ2-5 TRBV5-1 few TRBD1 TGCGCCAGCAGCTCCACAGGGGAGGAGACCCAGTACTTC CASSSTGEETQYF
TRBJ1-1 TRBV18 - - TGTGCCAGCTCCTTTGGGGACCTAGTGAACACTGAAGCTTTCTTT CASSFGDLVNTEAFF
TRBJ2-7 TRBV7-9 - TRBD1 TGTGCCAGCAGCCCTACAGGGGACTACGAGCAGTACTTC CASSPTGDYEQYF
TRBJ1-2 TRBV7-9 - - TGTGCCAGCAGCTTTTTGGCAGGCCCCGAGGGCTACACCTTC CASSFLAGPEGYTF
TRBJ2-1 TRBV6-1 - - TGTGCCAGCAGGGAACAGGGAATTAGCTCCTACAATGAGCAGTTCTTC CASREQGISSYNEQFF
TRBJ1-2 TRBV25-1 - - TGTGCCAGCAGTGCCACACGTGGCTACACCTTC CASSATRGYTF
TRBJ2-5 TRBV7-2 - - TGTGCCAGCAGCTTAGAGTCGAGCATGGAGACCCAGTACTTC CASSLESSMETQYF
TRBJ1-1 TRBV7-2 - - TGTGCCAGCAGCCTTACCTCCCGGGGTGAAGCTTTCTTT CASSLTSRGEAFF
TRBJ1-2 TRBV6-5 - - TGTGCCAGCAGTGCCCCCGGGCGCTATGGCTACACCTTC CASSAPGRYGYTF
TRBJ1-1 TRBV5-1 - - TGCGCCAGCAGAGATCAGGGCGGGACTGAAGCTTTCTTT CASRDQGGTEAFF
TRBJ2-3 TRBV5-4 - - TGTGCCAGCAGCTTGTTATCGGGGGTCGGCACAGATACGCAGTATTTT CASSLLSGVGTDTQYF
TRBJ1-1 TRBV6-2/TRBV6-3 once TRBD1 TGTGCCAGCAGCCCCGGGACAGGGGTCACTGAAGCTTTCTTT CASSPGTGVTEAFF
TRBJ2-7 TRBV18 - TRBD1 TGTGCCAGCTCACCGGGACAGGGAAACTACGAGCAGTACTTC CASSPGQGNYEQYF
TRBJ1-2 TRBV3-1 - TRBD1 TGTGCCAGCAGCCCTGGACAGGGGATGAACTATGGCTACACCTTC CASSPGQGMNYGYTF
TRBJ2-7 TRBV5-1 - TRBD1 TGCGCCAGCAGCTTGGGGACAGGAGACTCCTACGAGCAGTACTTC CASSLGTGDSYEQYF
TRBJ2-5 TRBV10-1 - TRBD2 TGCGCCAGCAGTGCTAGCGGGGGGGCGGAGACCCAGTACTTC CASSASGGAETQYF
TRBJ2-6 TRBV14 - - TGTGCCAGCAGCCAAGGTCCCGGACAGCCCCGCTCTGGGGCCAACGTCCTGACTTTC CASSQGPGQPRSGANVLTF
TRBJ2-7 TRBV12-3/TRBV12-4 - - TGTGCCAGCAGTTTAAGGGGCGGGGGACACAACGAGCAGTACTTC CASSLRGGGHNEQYF
TRBJ2-6 TRBV19 - - TGTGCCAGTACCCCAAGGGAGGCCGGGGCCAACGTCCTGACTTTC CASTPREAGANVLTF
TRBJ1-6 TRBV7-2 - - TGTGCCAGCAGCTTAGAGGGCCAGACCACTATTAATTCACCCCTCCACTTT CASSLEGQTTINSPLHF
TRBJ2-7 TRBV20-1 few TRBD1 TGCAGTGCTACCCGAGGGGGCAAAGACGAGCAGTACTTC CSATRGGKDEQYF
TRBJ1-2 TRBV7-9 - TRBD1 TGTGCCAGCAGCTTAGACAGGGGACAATATGGCTACACCTTC CASSLDRGQYGYTF
TRBJ2-7 TRBV7-2 - - TGTGCCAGCAGCTTAGCGGGCACCGAGCAGTACTTC CASSLAGTEQYF
TRBJ2-7 TRBV9 - - TGTGCCAGCAGCGTAGCTGTGGGGCCATCCTACGAGCAGTACTTC CASSVAVGPSYEQYF